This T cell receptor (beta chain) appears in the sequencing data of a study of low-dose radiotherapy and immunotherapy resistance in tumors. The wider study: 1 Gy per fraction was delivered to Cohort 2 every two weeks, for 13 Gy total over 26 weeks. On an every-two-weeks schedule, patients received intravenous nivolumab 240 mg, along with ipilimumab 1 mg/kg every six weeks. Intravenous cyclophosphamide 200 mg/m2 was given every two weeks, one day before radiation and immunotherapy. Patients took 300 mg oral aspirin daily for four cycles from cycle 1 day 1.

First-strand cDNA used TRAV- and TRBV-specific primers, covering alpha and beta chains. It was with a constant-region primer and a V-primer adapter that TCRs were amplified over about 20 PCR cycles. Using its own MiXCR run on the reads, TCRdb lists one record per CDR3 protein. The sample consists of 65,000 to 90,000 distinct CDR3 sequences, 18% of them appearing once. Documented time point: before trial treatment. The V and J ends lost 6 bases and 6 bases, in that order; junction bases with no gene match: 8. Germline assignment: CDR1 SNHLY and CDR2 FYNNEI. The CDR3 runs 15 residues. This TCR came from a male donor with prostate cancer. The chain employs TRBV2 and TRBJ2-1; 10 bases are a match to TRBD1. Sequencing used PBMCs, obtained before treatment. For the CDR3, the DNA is TGTGCCAGCAGGGCCGGGACAGGGGACGGCAATGAGCAGTTCTTC. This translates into CASRAGTGDGNEQFF.